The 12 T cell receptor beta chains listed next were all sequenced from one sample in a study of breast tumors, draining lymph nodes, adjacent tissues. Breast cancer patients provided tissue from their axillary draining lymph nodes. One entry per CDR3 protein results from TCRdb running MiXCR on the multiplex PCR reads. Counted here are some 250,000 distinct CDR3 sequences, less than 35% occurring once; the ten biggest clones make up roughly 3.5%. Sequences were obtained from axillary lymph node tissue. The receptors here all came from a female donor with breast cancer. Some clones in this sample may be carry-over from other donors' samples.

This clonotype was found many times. The DNA for the CDR3 is TGTGCCAGCAGGGGGTCGGCCTACGAGCAGTACTTC. This codes for CASRGSAYEQYF. The rearrangement uses TRBV6-5 and TRBJ2-7; D not resolved. The V and J ends lost 6 bases and 2 bases respectively, with 8 bases between them. Germline V gene data show CDR1 as MNHEY and CDR2 as SVGAGI. The CDR3 is 12 residues long.

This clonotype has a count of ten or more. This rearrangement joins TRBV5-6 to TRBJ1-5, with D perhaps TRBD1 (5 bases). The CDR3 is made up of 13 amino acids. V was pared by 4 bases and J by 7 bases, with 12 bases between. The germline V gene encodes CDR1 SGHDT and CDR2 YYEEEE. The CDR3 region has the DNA TGTGCCAGCAGCCCGATGGGGGGACAGCCCCAGCATTTT. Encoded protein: CASSPMGGQPQHF. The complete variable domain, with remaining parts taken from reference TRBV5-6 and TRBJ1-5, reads DAGVTQSPTHLIKTRGQQVTLRCSPKSGHDTVSWYQQALGQGPQFIFQYYEEEERQRGNFPDRFSGHQFPNYSSELNVNALLLGDSALYLCASSPMGGQPQHFGDGTRLSIL.

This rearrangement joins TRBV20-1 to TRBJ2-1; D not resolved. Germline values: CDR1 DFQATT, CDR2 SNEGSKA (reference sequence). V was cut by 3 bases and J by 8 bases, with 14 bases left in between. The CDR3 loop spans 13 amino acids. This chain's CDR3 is CSARAVGGDEQFF. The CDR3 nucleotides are TGCAGTGCTAGGGCAGTCGGTGGGGATGAGCAGTTCTTC.

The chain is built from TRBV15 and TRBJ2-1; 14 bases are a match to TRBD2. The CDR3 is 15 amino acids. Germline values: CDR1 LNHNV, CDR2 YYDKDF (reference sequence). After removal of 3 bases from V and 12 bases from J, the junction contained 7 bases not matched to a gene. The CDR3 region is CATSREGLAGERQFF. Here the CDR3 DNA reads TGTGCCACCAGCAGGGAGGGACTAGCGGGGGAGCGGCAGTTCTTC.

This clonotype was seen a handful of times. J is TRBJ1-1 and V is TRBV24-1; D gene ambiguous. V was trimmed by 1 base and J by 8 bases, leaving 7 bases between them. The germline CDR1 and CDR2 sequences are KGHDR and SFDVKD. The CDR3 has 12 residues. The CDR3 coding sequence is TGTGCCACCAGTGATTTACGGGGAGAAGCTTTCTTT. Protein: CATSDLRGEAFF.

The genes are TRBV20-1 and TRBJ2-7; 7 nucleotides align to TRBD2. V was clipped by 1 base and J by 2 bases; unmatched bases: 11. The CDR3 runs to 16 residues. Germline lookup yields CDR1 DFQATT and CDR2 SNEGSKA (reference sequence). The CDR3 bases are TGCAGTGCTAGAGGGTTCTCTAGCGGCGCCCCCTACGAGCAGTACTTC. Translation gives CSARGFSSGAPYEQYF.

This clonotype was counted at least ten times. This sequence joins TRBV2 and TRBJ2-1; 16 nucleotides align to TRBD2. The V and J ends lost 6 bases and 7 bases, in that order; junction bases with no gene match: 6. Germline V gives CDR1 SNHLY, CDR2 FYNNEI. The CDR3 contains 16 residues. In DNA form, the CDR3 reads TGTGCCAGCAGGCCGGGACTAGCGGGGGGGCCGAATGAGCAGTTCTTC. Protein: CASRPGLAGGPNEQFF.

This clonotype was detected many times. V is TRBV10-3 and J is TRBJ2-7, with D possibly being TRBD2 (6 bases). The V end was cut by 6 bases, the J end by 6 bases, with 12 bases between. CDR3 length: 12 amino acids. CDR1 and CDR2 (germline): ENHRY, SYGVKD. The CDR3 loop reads CAISRGIAEQYF. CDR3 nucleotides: TGTGCCATCAGCCGGGGGATAGCCGAGCAGTACTTC.

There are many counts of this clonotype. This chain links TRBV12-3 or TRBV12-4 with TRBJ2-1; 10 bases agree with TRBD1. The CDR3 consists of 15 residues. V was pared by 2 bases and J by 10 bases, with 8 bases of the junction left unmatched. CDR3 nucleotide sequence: TGTGCCAGCAGTTTATGGGACAGGGGAACGGGGGAGCAGTTCTTC. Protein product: CASSLWDRGTGEQFF.

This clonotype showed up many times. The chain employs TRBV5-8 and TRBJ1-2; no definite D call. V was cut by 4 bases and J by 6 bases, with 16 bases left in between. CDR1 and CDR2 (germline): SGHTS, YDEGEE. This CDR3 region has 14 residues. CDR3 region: CASSSGQALDGYTF. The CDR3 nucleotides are TGTGCCAGCAGCAGCGGCCAGGCGTTGGATGGCTACACCTTC.

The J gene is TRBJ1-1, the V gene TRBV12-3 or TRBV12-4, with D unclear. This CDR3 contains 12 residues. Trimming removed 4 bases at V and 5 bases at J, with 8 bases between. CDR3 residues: CASSSWATEAFF. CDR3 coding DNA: TGTGCCAGCAGTTCCTGGGCGACTGAAGCTTTCTTT.

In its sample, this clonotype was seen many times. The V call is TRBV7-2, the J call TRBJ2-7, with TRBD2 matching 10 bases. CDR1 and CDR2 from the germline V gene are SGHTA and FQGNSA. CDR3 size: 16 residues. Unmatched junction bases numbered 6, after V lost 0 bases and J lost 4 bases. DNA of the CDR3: TGTGCCAGCAGCTTAGCTTCCAGCGGGGGGGGGTACGAGCAGTACTTC. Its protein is CASSLASSGGGYEQYF.